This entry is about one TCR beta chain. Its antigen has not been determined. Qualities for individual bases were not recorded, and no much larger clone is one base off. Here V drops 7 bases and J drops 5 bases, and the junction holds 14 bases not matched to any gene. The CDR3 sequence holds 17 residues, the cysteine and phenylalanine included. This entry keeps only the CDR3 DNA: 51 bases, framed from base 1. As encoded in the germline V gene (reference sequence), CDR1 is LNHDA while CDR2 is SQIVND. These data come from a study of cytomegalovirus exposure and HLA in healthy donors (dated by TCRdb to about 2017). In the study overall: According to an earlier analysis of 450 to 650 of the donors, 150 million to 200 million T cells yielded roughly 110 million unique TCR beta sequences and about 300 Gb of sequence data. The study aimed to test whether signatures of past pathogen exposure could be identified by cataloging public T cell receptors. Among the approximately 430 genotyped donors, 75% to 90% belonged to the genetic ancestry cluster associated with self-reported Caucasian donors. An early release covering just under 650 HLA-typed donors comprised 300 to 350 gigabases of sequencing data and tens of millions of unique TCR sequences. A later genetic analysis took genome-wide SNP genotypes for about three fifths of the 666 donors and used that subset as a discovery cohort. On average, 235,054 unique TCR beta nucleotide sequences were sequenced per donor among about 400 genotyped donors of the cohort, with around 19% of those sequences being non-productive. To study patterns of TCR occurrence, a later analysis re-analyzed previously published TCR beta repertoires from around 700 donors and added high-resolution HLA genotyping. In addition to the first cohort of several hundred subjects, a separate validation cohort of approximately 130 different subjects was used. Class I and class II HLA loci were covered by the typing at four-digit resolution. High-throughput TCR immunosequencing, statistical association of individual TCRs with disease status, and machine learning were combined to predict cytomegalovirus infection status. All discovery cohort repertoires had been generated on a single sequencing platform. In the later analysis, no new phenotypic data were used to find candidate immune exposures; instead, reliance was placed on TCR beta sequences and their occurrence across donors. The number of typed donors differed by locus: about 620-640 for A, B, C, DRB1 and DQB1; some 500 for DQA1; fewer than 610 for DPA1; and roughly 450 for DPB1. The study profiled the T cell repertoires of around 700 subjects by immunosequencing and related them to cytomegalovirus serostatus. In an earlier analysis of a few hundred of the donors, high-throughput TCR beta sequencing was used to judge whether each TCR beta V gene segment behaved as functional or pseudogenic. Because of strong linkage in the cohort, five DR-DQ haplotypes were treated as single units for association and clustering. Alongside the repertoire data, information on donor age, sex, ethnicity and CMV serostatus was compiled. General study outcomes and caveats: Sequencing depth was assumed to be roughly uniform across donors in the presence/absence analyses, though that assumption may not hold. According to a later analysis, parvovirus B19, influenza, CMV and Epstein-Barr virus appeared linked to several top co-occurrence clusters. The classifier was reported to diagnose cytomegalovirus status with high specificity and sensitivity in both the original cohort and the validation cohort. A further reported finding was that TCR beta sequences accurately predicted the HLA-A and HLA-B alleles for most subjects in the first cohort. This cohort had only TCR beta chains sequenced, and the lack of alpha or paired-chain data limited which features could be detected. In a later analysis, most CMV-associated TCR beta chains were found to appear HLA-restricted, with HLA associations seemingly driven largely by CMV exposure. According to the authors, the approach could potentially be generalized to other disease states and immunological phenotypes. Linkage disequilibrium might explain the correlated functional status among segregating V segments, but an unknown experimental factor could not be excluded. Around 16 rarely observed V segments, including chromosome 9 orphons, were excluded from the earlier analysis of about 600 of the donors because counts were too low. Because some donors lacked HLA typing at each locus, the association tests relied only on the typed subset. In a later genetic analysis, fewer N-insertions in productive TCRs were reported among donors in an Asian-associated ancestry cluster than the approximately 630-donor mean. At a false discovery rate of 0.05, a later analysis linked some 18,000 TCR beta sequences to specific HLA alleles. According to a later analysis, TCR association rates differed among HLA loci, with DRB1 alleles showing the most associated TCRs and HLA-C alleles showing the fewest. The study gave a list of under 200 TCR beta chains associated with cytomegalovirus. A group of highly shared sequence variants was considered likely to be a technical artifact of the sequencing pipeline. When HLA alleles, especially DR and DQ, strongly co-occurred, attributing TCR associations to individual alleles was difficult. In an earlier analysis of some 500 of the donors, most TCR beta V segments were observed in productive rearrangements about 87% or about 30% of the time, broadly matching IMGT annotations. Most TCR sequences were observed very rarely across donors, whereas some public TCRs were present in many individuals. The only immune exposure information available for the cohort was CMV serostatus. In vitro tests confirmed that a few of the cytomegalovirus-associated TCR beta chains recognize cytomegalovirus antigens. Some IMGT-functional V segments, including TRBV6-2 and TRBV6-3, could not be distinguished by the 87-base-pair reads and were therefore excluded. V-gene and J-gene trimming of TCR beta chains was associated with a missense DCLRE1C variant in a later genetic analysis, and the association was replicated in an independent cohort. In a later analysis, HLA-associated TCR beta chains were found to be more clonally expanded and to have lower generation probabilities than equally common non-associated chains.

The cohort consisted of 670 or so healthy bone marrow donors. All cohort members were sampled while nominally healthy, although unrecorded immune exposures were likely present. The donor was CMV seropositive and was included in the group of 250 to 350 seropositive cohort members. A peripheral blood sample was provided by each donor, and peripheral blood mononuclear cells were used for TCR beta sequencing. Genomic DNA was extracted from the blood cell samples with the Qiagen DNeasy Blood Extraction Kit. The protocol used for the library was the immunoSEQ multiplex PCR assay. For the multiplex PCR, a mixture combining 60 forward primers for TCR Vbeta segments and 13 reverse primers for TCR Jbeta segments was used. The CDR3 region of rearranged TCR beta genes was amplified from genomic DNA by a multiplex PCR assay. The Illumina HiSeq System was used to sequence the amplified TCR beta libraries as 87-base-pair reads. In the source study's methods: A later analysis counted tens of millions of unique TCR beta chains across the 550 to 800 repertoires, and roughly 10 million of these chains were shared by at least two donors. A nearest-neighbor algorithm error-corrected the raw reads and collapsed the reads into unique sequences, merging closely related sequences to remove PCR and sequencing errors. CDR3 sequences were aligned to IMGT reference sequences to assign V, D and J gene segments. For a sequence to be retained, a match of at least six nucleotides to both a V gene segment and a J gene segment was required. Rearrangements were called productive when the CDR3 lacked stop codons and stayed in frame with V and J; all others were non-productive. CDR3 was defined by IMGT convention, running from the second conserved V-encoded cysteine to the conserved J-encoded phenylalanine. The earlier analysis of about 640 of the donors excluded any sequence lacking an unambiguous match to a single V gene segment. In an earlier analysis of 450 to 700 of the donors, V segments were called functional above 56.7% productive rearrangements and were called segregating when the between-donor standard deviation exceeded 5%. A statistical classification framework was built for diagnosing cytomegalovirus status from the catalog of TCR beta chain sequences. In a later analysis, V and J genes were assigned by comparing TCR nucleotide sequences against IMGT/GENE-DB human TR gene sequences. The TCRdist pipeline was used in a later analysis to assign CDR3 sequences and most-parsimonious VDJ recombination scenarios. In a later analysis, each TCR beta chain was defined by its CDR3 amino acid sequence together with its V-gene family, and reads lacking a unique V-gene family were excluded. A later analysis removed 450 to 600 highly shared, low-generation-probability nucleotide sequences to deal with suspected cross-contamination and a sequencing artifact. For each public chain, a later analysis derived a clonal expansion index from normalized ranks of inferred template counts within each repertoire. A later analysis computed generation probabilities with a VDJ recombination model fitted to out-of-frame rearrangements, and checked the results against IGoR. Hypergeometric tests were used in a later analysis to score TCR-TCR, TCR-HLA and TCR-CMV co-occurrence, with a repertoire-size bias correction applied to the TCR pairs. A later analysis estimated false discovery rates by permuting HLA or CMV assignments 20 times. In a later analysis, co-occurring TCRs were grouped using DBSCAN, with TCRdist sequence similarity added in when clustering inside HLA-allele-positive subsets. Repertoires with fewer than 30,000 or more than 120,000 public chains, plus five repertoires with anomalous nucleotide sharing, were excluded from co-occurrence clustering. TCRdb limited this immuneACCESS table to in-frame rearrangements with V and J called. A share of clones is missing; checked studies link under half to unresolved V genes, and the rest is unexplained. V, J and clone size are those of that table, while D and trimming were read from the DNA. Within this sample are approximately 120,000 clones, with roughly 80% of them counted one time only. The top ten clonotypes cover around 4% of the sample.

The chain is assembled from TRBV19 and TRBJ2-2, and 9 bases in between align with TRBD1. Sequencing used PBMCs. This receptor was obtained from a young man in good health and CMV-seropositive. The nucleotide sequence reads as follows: TGTGCCAGTACCCCACAAGGACAGGGGACACGGACCGGGGAGCTGTTTTTT. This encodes CASTPQGQGTRTGELFF.